The rows below give T cell receptor beta chains drawn from one sample of a study of blood T cells in healthy people across ages. MiXCR was run by TCRdb on the 5' RACE reads, yielding one entry per CDR3 protein. The table shows over 1,300,000 distinct CDR3 sequences, with approximately 59% occurring only once. Sequenced material: blood. Source of these receptors: a young man in good health. Both conserved end residues are part of each CDR3. A D gene is named only where the DNA matches it firmly. Expanded clones get a size class; other rows say once, few or many, or leave the size out.

-,-,TRBJ2-7,TRBV7-2,CASSLVGMGPFDEQYF,TGTGCCAGCAGCTTAGTGGGGATGGGGCCTTTCGACGAGCAGTACTTC
-,-,TRBJ1-2,TRBV28,CASRQPGQIYGYTF,TGTGCCAGCAGGCAACCGGGACAAATCTATGGCTACACCTTC
-,TRBD1,TRBJ1-2,TRBV29-1,CSVEDGTGGSYGYTF,TGCAGCGTTGAAGACGGGACAGGGGGGAGCTATGGCTACACCTTC
-,TRBD1,TRBJ2-1,TRBV6-5,CASQRQGNSNEQFF,TGTGCCAGCCAGCGACAGGGGAATAGCAATGAGCAGTTCTTC
-,-,TRBJ1-1,TRBV7-2,CASSLVSRMNTEAFF,TGTGCCAGCAGCTTAGTATCCAGAATGAACACTGAAGCTTTCTTT
few,TRBD2,TRBJ2-7,TRBV10-3,CAISGTSGRYEQYF,TGTGCCATCAGTGGGACTAGCGGGAGGTACGAGCAGTACTTC
-,TRBD2,TRBJ2-5,TRBV29-1,CSVSKAGGLGTQYF,TGCAGCGTGTCTAAAGCGGGAGGTTTAGGGACCCAGTACTTC
-,-,TRBJ1-2,TRBV10-3,CAISKDPDYGYTF,TGTGCCATCAGTAAGGACCCCGACTATGGCTACACCTTC
-,TRBD1,TRBJ1-2,TRBV20-1,CSAEDRDTYGYTF,TGCAGTGCTGAGGACAGGGACACCTATGGCTACACCTTC
few,-,TRBJ2-5,TRBV2,CASSEARSTQTQYF,TGTGCCAGCAGTGAAGCAAGGAGCACGCAGACCCAGTACTTC
few,-,TRBJ2-1,TRBV2,CASSEGGGEQFF,TGTGCCAGCAGCGAGGGGGGGGGTGAGCAGTTCTTC
-,TRBD2,TRBJ2-1,TRBV4-1,CASSPLFDSGGEQFF,TGCGCCAGCAGCCCTCTCTTCGATAGCGGGGGAGAGCAGTTCTTC
few,-,TRBJ1-2,TRBV4-2,CASSQVPPNYGYTF,TGTGCCAGCAGCCAAGTTCCTCCTAACTATGGCTACACCTTC
-,-,TRBJ2-3,TRBV7-2,CASSLAENTQYF,TGTGCCAGCAGCTTAGCGGAGAATACGCAGTATTTT
-,TRBD2,TRBJ2-1,TRBV7-9,CASSSLTSGGPYDEQFF,TGTGCCAGCAGCTCCTTGACTAGCGGGGGTCCGTACGATGAGCAGTTCTTC
-,TRBD1,TRBJ2-2,TRBV10-3,CAISSDRETGELFF,TGTGCCATCAGTAGCGACAGGGAAACCGGGGAGCTGTTTTTT
-,-,TRBJ1-4,TRBV7-6,CASSLVGLQGVNEKLFF,TGTGCCAGCAGCTTAGTGGGGCTACAAGGCGTAAATGAAAAACTGTTTTTT
once,TRBD1,TRBJ1-4,TRBV29-1,CSVGQGWGEKLFF,TGCAGCGTTGGACAGGGCTGGGGTGAAAAACTGTTTTTT
few,-,TRBJ2-5,TRBV20-1,CSARARGPQETQYF,TGCAGTGCTAGAGCTCGGGGACCCCAAGAGACCCAGTACTTC
few,-,TRBJ2-7,TRBV7-2,CASSLAALGTYEQYF,TGTGCCAGCAGCTTAGCCGCACTGGGGACCTACGAGCAGTACTTC
-,-,TRBJ2-1,TRBV5-5,CASSLGWRSYNEQFF,TGTGCCAGCAGCTTGGGCTGGCGCTCCTACAATGAGCAGTTCTTC
-,-,TRBJ2-5,TRBV10-3,CAISESGAVQETQYF,TGTGCCATCAGTGAGTCTGGGGCAGTCCAAGAGACCCAGTACTTC
-,-,TRBJ2-5,TRBV4-2,CASSQIARRVETQYF,TGTGCCAGCAGCCAAATTGCCCGAAGGGTGGAGACCCAGTACTTC
-,-,TRBJ2-7,TRBV2,CAVSGLRGYEQYF,TGTGCCGTCTCCGGGCTACGAGGCTACGAGCAGTACTTC
-,-,TRBJ2-2,TRBV21-1,CASSTEGPLAGGIVGELFF,TGTGCCAGCAGCACCGAAGGTCCCCTAGCGGGAGGGATAGTCGGGGAGCTGTTTTTT
-,TRBD1,TRBJ1-1,TRBV20-1,CSATMGQGIIRTEAFF,TGCAGTGCTACTATGGGACAGGGGATCATACGAACTGAAGCTTTCTTT
-,-,TRBJ2-1,TRBV15,CATSPGGRNEQFF,TGTGCCACGAGCCCGGGGGGCCGAAATGAGCAGTTCTTC
-,-,TRBJ1-1,TRBV29-1,CSVYLGVNTEAFF,TGCAGCGTTTACCTTGGGGTGAACACTGAAGCTTTCTTT
-,TRBD1,TRBJ2-1,TRBV6-5,CASSWGGQGAYNEQFF,TGTGCCAGCAGTTGGGGGGGACAGGGGGCCTACAATGAGCAGTTCTTC
few,-,TRBJ2-1,TRBV29-1,CSVELVDEQFF,TGCAGCGTTGAGTTAGTCGATGAGCAGTTCTTC
-,TRBD1,TRBJ1-6,TRBV20-1,CSARVSQTGGSHNSPLHF,TGCAGTGCTAGAGTCTCGCAGACAGGGGGCTCCCATAATTCACCCCTCCACTTT
-,-,TRBJ2-3,TRBV10-1,CASGTMGTDTQYF,TGCGCCAGCGGGACAATGGGCACAGATACGCAGTATTTT
few,-,TRBJ1-1,TRBV29-1,CSVEDRGTEAFF,TGCAGCGTTGAGGATAGGGGTACTGAAGCTTTCTTT
-,-,TRBJ2-3,TRBV20-1,CSATGWGSTDTQYF,TGCAGTGCTACCGGTTGGGGATCCACAGATACGCAGTATTTT
-,-,TRBJ1-2,TRBV4-1,CASSQTWTESYGYTF,TGCGCCAGCAGCCAAACCTGGACAGAAAGCTATGGCTACACCTTC
-,-,TRBJ1-2,TRBV10-3,CAIKVSPNYGYTF,TGTGCCATCAAAGTATCCCCTAACTATGGCTACACCTTC
-,-,TRBJ2-3,TRBV9,CASSAPQRTDTQYF,TGTGCCAGCAGCGCACCCCAGAGAACAGATACGCAGTATTTT
-,-,TRBJ2-4,TRBV20-1,CSASHGGGGEQYF,TGCAGTGCTAGTCACGGGGGCGGGGGAGAGCAGTACTTC
-,-,TRBJ2-5,TRBV11-2,CASSSSPTGHFGQETQYF,TGTGCCAGCAGCTCAAGCCCGACTGGGCATTTTGGCCAAGAGACCCAGTACTTC
-,-,TRBJ2-7,TRBV3-1,CASSQDQYEQYF,TGTGCCAGCAGCCAAGACCAATACGAGCAGTACTTC
few,TRBD1,TRBJ2-5,TRBV29-1,CSVRTGGTQYF,TGCAGCGTCCGGACAGGAGGGACCCAGTACTTC
-,-,TRBJ1-1,TRBV5-1,CASSVDRYMNTEAFF,TGCGCCAGCAGCGTTGACCGATACATGAACACTGAAGCTTTCTTT
-,-,TRBJ1-6,TRBV6-5,CASSAHSYNSPLHF,TGTGCCAGCAGTGCCCACTCCTATAATTCACCCCTCCACTTT
-,-,TRBJ2-6,TRBV10-3,CAISESGVAGKGSGANVLTF,TGTGCCATCAGTGAGTCCGGCGTGGCAGGGAAGGGGTCTGGGGCCAACGTCCTGACTTTC
-,-,TRBJ2-7,TRBV5-1,CASRGQQSSYEQYF,TGCGCCAGCAGAGGGCAACAGAGCTCCTACGAGCAGTACTTC
-,-,TRBJ2-2,TRBV6-1,CASSRLSDRANTGELFF,TGTGCCAGCAGTCGCCTCTCGGACAGAGCGAACACCGGGGAGCTGTTTTTT
-,-,TRBJ2-3,TRBV9,CASTRPGVSTDTQYF,TGTGCCAGCACCCGACCGGGGGTTAGCACAGATACGCAGTATTTT
-,-,TRBJ2-7,TRBV6-6,CASRPFAVGGNNEQYF,TGTGCCAGCAGACCCTTCGCGGTTGGTGGGAACAATGAGCAGTACTTC
once,-,TRBJ1-1,TRBV7-8,CASSLNGAEAFF,TGTGCCAGCAGCTTAAACGGGGCTGAAGCTTTCTTT